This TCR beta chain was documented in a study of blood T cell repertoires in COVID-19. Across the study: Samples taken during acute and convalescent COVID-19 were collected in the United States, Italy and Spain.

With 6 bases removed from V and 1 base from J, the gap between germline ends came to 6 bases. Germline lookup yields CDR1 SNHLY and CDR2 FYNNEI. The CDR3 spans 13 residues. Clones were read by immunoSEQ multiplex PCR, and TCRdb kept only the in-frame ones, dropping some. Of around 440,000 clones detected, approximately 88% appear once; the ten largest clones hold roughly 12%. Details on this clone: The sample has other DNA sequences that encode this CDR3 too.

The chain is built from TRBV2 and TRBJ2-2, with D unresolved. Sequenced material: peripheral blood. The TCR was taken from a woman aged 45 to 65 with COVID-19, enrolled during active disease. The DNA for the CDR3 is TGTGCCAGCAGAGACTTGAACACCGGGGAGCTGTTTTTT. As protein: CASRDLNTGELFF.